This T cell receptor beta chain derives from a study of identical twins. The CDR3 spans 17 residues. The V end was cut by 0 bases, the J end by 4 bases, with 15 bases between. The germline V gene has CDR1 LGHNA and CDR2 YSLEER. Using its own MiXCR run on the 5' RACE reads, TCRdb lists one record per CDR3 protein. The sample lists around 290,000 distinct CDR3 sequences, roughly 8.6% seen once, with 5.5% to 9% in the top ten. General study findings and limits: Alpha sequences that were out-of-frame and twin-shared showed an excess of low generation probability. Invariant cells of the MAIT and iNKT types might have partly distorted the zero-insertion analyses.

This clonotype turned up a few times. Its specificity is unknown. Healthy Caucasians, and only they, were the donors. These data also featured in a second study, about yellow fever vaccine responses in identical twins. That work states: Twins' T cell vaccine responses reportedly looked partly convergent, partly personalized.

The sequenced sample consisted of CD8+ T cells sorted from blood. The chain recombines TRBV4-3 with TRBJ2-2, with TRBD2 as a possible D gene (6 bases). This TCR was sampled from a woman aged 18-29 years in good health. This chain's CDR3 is CASSQDRGDFFTGELFF. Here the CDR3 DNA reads TGCGCCAGCAGCCAAGATCGCGGGGACTTCTTCACCGGGGAGCTGTTTTTT.